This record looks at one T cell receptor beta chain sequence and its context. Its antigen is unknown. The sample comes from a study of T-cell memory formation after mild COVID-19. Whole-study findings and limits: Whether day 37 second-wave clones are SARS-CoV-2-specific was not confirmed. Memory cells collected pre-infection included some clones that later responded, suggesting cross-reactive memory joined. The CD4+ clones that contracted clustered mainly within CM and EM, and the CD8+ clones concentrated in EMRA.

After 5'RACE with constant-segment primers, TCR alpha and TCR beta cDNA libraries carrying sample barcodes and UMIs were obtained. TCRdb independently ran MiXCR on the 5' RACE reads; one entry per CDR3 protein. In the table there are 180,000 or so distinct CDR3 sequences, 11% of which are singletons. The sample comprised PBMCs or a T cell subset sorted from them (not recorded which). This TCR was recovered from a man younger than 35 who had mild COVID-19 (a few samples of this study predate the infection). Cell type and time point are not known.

The CDR3 here is CASSESYGDTEAFF. The CDR3 DNA is TGTGCCAGCAGTGAGAGCTATGGGGACACTGAAGCTTTCTTT. The gene calls are TRBV6-4 and TRBJ1-1; D is undetermined. V was cut by 3 bases and J by 3 bases, with 11 bases left in between. The CDR3 runs to 14 residues. Germline V gives CDR1 MRHNA, CDR2 SNTAGT.